This entry concerns a single TCR beta chain. V was pared by 5 bases and J by 4 bases, with 14 bases of the junction left unmatched. CDR3 length: 16 residues. The germline CDR1 and CDR2 sequences are SEHNR and FQNEAQ (reference sequence). This entry belongs to a study of blood T cell repertoires in COVID-19. Study-level background: Spain, Italy and the United States supplied samples that represented acute and convalescent COVID-19. Sample material is recorded as cDNA or gDNA derived from T cells, B-cell-depleted T cells, or PBMCs.

Methods used by the authors: Researchers report that nucleated cell counts were estimated from reference gene primer amplification. Using immunoSEQ multiplex PCR, the repertoire was profiled, and TCRdb retains in-frame clones only, with some absent. That table gives V, J and clone size, and the DNA gave D and trimming. The sample holds approximately 72,000 clones; 75% to 90% are singletons and the top ten take 30% to 40%. The chain recombines TRBV7-9 with TRBJ2-7; 7 positions agree with TRBD1. The receptor comes from a woman older than 75 with active or convalescent COVID-19. The material sequenced was peripheral blood. The CDR3 DNA reads TGTGCCAGCAGCAAATACTTACCGGGACAGCTATACGAGCAGTACTTC. Its translation is CASSKYLPGQLYEQYF.